This passage covers 25 T cell receptor beta chains from one sample sequenced in a study of cytomegalovirus exposure and HLA in healthy donors. Assay used: immunoSEQ multiplex PCR; TCRdb lists only in-frame clones, some missing. Of 250,000 to 350,000 clones listed, approximately 88% are singletons. The specimen was PBMCs. These receptor sequences come from a woman aged 18-29 years in good health and CMV-seronegative.

J is TRBJ2-7 and V is TRBV9; 8 bases agree with TRBD2. Germline V gives CDR1 SGDLS, CDR2 YYNGEE. The CDR3 totals 13 residues. The ends lost 4 bases at V and 11 bases at J; junction bases unmatched: 11. In DNA, the CDR3 is TGTGCCAGCAGCCCCGGGACTAGTGGCGAAGAGTACTTC. It specifies CASSPGTSGEEYF.

V is TRBV30 and J is TRBJ1-1; 7 bases are shared with TRBD1. CDR1 is GTSNPN, CDR2 SVGIG, per germline (reference sequence). The CDR3 covers 16 residues. V trimming: 0 bases; J trimming: 1 base; junction bases outside the gene matches: 8. The CDR3 nucleotides are TGTGCCTGGAGTGTATGGAGGGGGCCGGGGAACACTGAAGCTTTCTTT. It specifies CAWSVWRGPGNTEAFF.

The CDR3 is CASRRAGEQYF. DNA for the CDR3: TGTGCCAGCAGACGGGCGGGAGAGCAGTACTTC. V usage is TRBV27 and J usage is TRBJ2-7, with a weak D call TRBD2 (6 bases). Per the germline V gene, CDR1 is MNHEY and CDR2 is SMNVEV (reference sequence). Trimming stripped 6 bases from V and 7 bases from J, with 10 bases between. The CDR3 is 11 amino acids.

The chain couples TRBV28 to TRBJ1-5, with 8 positions matching TRBD1. The CDR3 is 12 residues long. Germline-derived CDR1 and CDR2 are MDHEN and SYDVKM. The V and J ends lost 10 bases and 7 bases, in that order; junction bases with no gene match: 6. The CDR3 DNA follows: TGTGCCACGATACGACAGGGGCAGCCCCAGCATTTT. Protein sequence: CATIRQGQPQHF.

V usage is TRBV7-9 and J usage is TRBJ1-4; the D gene is possibly TRBD1 (5 bases). CDR1 SEHNR and CDR2 FQNEAQ come from the germline V gene (reference sequence). This CDR3 is built from 13 residues. The V gene lost 1 base and the J gene lost 14 bases, with 14 bases spanning the gap. The CDR3 protein is CASSLGQGLELFF. Here the CDR3 DNA reads TGTGCCAGCAGCTTAGGGCAGGGATTAGAGCTGTTTTTT.

The rearrangement uses TRBV28 and TRBJ2-1; perhaps TRBD2 as D (6 bases). Germline values: CDR1 MDHEN, CDR2 SYDVKM. Trimming removed 2 bases at V and 2 bases at J, with 7 bases between. The length of the CDR3 is 14 residues. For the CDR3, the DNA is TGTGCCAGCAGTTTAGGCGGGGCCTACAATGAGCAGTTCTTC. Encoded protein: CASSLGGAYNEQFF. The full variable domain, completed using reference TRBV28 and TRBJ2-1, is DVKVTQSSRYLVKRTGEKVFLECVQDMDHENMFWYRQDPGLGLRLIYFSYDVKMKEKGDIPEGYSVSREKKERFSLILESASTNQTSMYLCASSLGGAYNEQFFGPGTRLTVL.

V usage is TRBV9 and J usage is TRBJ2-3; D not certain. The CDR3 is 17 residues long. Trimming left V 0 bases short and J 0 bases short, with 14 bases between. The germline V gene encodes CDR1 SGDLS and CDR2 YYNGEE. The chain's CDR3 is CASSVVSGLTSTDTQYF. CDR3 nucleotide sequence: TGTGCCAGCAGCGTAGTAAGTGGGTTGACTAGCACAGATACGCAGTATTTT.

V usage is TRBV13 and J usage is TRBJ1-1, with 8 bases lining up with TRBD1. After removal of 3 bases from V and 2 bases from J, the junction contained 5 bases not matched to a gene. CDR1 and CDR2 from the germline V gene are PRHDT and FYEKMQ (reference sequence). The CDR3 length is 15 residues. The CDR3 spells CASSFPQGANTEAFF. The CDR3, as DNA: TGTGCCAGCAGCTTCCCTCAGGGGGCTAACACTGAAGCTTTCTTT.

The chain joins TRBV29-1 to TRBJ2-1; 9 positions agree with TRBD2. The J segment lost 4 bases and the V segment lost 4 bases, leaving 14 bases of the junction unmatched. Per germline, CDR1 SQVTM and CDR2 ANQGSEA. The CDR3 is 17 residues long. CDR3 residues: CSVGTSGPQSAYNEQFF. The CDR3 DNA reads as TGCAGCGTTGGAACTAGCGGGCCTCAAAGTGCATACAATGAGCAGTTCTTC.

The V and J genes are TRBV12-1 and TRBJ2-7; the table's D call TRBD2 went unverified against the DNA. TRBV12-1 is termed a pseudogene. CDR3 size: 15 residues. The CDR3 region is CASSPKTSGSYEQYF. The CDR3 DNA reads as TGTGCCAGCAGCCCCAAGACTAGCGGGAGCTACGAGCAGTACTTC.

V gene TRBV28 combines with J gene TRBJ2-3; the D gene is possibly TRBD2 (6 bases). V dropped 2 bases and J dropped 2 bases, with 11 bases sitting between them. Germline CDR1 MDHEN, CDR2 SYDVKM. The CDR3 is 15 residues long. Here the CDR3 reads CASSLRDFATDTQYF. CDR3 sequence (DNA): TGTGCCAGCAGTTTAAGGGACTTCGCCACAGATACGCAGTATTTT.

The J gene is TRBJ1-4, the V gene TRBV28; the match to TRBD1 covers 8 bases. The junction had 12 bases not matched to a gene; V was cut back by 5 bases and J by 7 bases. The CDR3 contains 16 residues. CDR1 is MDHEN and CDR2 is SYDVKM in the germline V gene. CDR3 nucleotide sequence: TGTGCCAGCAGTGCCAAAACAGGACAGGGCGGTGAAAAACTGTTTTTT. It yields the protein CASSAKTGQGGEKLFF.

This rearrangement joins TRBV7-9 to TRBJ2-7, with 8 bases matching TRBD1. V trimming: 5 bases; J trimming: 3 bases; junction bases outside the gene matches: 9. Germline V gene data show CDR1 as SEHNR and CDR2 as FQNEAQ (reference sequence). This CDR3 spans 15 amino acids. The CDR3 DNA follows: TGTGCCAGCAGCGTCCGACAGGGGTCGGGCTACGAGCAGTACTTC. Its translation: CASSVRQGSGYEQYF.

This chain joins TRBV4-1 and TRBJ2-1; 11 bases fit TRBD1. The J segment lost 0 bases and the V segment lost 5 bases, leaving 12 bases of the junction unmatched. This CDR3 is 19 amino acids long. CDR1 is MGHRA and CDR2 is YSYEKL in the germline V gene. CDR3 DNA sequence: TGCGCCAGCAGCGGGGGGACAGGGGGACAGCGGAGCTCCTACAATGAGCAGTTCTTC. It yields the protein CASSGGTGGQRSSYNEQFF.

The V gene is TRBV19, the J gene TRBJ2-5, with D perhaps matching TRBD1 (5 bases). Trimming shortened V by 3 bases and J by 2 bases, and 13 bases separated the two germline ends. There are 15 residues in the CDR3. CDR1 and CDR2 from the germline V gene are LNHDA and SQIVND (reference sequence). CDR3 DNA: TGTGCCAGTAGTATGGGGCAGGTGGGGCAAGAGACCCAGTACTTC. It translates to CASSMGQVGQETQYF.

The chain is built from TRBV9 and TRBJ1-2, with D unclear. This CDR3 spans 14 amino acids. V lost 2 bases, J lost 0 bases, and 8 bases lay in between. The germline gives CDR1 SGDLS, CDR2 YYNGEE. CDR3 in amino acids: CASSVDTANYGYTF. The CDR3 DNA follows: TGTGCCAGCAGCGTCGACACGGCTAACTATGGCTACACCTTC.

The rearrangement uses TRBV29-1 and TRBJ2-4; D call uncertain. This CDR3 region has 12 residues. V was cut by 4 bases and J by 6 bases, with 10 bases left in between. Germline CDR1 reads SQVTM; CDR2 reads ANQGSEA. In nucleotides, the CDR3 is TGCAGCGTTGTGTCGATCGGAAACATTCAGTACTTC. This translates into CSVVSIGNIQYF.

The chain carries TRBV11-2 and TRBJ1-1; 9 positions match TRBD1. The CDR3 extends over 15 amino acids. With 4 bases clipped from V and 5 bases from J, the junction kept 8 bases outside the gene matches. Per the germline V gene, CDR1 is SGHAT and CDR2 is FQNNGV. The CDR3 DNA sequence: TGTGCCAGCAGCTACAGGGGGCCGATGGGGACTGAAGCTTTCTTT. It codes for CASSYRGPMGTEAFF.

The chain couples TRBV6-6 to TRBJ2-7; the match to TRBD1 covers 7 bases. The CDR3 spans 15 residues. The V and J ends lost 5 bases and 0 bases, in that order; junction bases with no gene match: 7. The germline CDR1 and CDR2 sequences are MNHNY and SVGAGI (reference sequence). CDR3 region: CASSDRAQSSYEQYF. In nucleotides, the CDR3 is TGTGCCAGCAGTGACAGGGCGCAGAGCTCCTACGAGCAGTACTTC.

This chain uses TRBV6-1 with TRBJ1-5; 7 positions match TRBD1. Losses at the gene ends were 11 bases for V and 4 bases for J; bases not matched to a gene: 14. This CDR3 has 15 amino acids. Germline values: CDR1 MNHNS, CDR2 SASEGT. CDR3 coding DNA: TGTGCCGCAAGAGTCCGACAGGGTCGGAATCAGCCCCAGCATTTT. Translation gives CAARVRQGRNQPQHF.

This sequence joins TRBV18 and TRBJ1-2, with D possibly matching TRBD1 (6 bases). The CDR3 is made up of 13 amino acids. V was trimmed by 3 bases and J by 2 bases, leaving 7 bases between them. Germline values: CDR1 KGHSH, CDR2 LQKENI. The CDR3 reads CASSPDRNYGYTF. CDR3 nucleotide sequence: TGTGCCAGCTCACCGGACAGAAACTATGGCTACACCTTC.

V gene TRBV18 combines with J gene TRBJ2-3, with unresolved D. The germline V and J ends were trimmed by 1 base and 1 base, with 9 bases remaining between them. The CDR3 is 15 amino acids. CDR1 and CDR2 (germline): KGHSH, LQKENI. The CDR3 protein is CASSPLSQGTDTQYF. DNA for the CDR3: TGTGCCAGCTCACCACTCAGTCAGGGCACAGATACGCAGTATTTT. Using reference TRBV18 and TRBJ2-3 for the parts outside the CDR3, the full variable domain is NAGVMQNPRHLVRRRGQEARLRCSPMKGHSHVYWYRQLPEEGLKFMVYLQKENIIDESGMPKERFSAEFPKEGPSILRIQQVVRGDSAAYFCASSPLSQGTDTQYFGPGTRLTVL.

V gene TRBV6-5 combines with J gene TRBJ1-2; tentative D call: TRBD1 (6 bases). V lost 2 bases to trimming and J lost 4 bases, with 17 bases between them. The germline V gene encodes CDR1 MNHEY and CDR2 SVGAGI. The CDR3 covers 16 residues. The CDR3 nucleotides read TGTGCCAGCAGTTACCATGAGACAGGCTTTTTCTATGGCTACACCTTC. As protein: CASSYHETGFFYGYTF.

The chain combines TRBV4-1 with TRBJ1-5; tentative D call: TRBD1 (5 bases). V was clipped by 1 base and J by 6 bases, with 13 bases between them. This CDR3 spans 15 amino acids. Germline V gives CDR1 MGHRA, CDR2 YSYEKL. The DNA for the CDR3 is TGCGCCAGCAGCCAAGGCGGGGGTCGGGGTCAGCCCCAGCATTTT. Its protein is CASSQGGGRGQPQHF.

The rearrangement joins TRBV7-2 to TRBJ2-7, with 8 bases identical to TRBD2. CDR1 and CDR2 (germline): SGHTA, FQGNSA. J lost 5 bases, V lost 5 bases, and 14 bases had no gene match. The CDR3 extends over 16 amino acids. The CDR3 DNA sequence: TGTGCCAGCAGCCAGGGTTCGGGGGGGACCCCCCACGAGCAGTACTTC. Its translation: CASSQGSGGTPHEQYF.